Here is one T cell receptor beta chain with its context. Its antigen is unidentified. TCRdb redid the calling of the 5' RACE reads with MiXCR, one entry per CDR3 protein. Among roughly 340,000 distinct CDR3 sequences listed, about 4% were seen once. The data stem from a study of T cells after yellow fever vaccination. The study, taken as a whole, reports: Primary-vaccination clones mostly resurfaced post-booster (under 98% CD4, approximately 89% CD8). The secondary response was weaker but peaked faster, day 5 versus 15.

The germline gives CDR1 SGHDT, CDR2 YYEEEE. The CDR3 totals 19 residues. V was pared by 4 bases and J by 1 base, with 23 bases between. This specimen consisted of PBMCs, obtained 5 days after the yellow fever booster vaccination. This clonotype was sampled from a man aged 18 to 30 who received the YFV17D yellow fever vaccine. The chain carries TRBV5-6 and TRBJ2-2, with a weak D call TRBD2 (6 bases). The CDR3 loop is CASSLCGALPGGNTGELFF. The DNA for the CDR3 is TGTGCCAGCAGCCTTTGCGGTGCGCTTCCCGGGGGGAACACCGGGGAGCTGTTTTTT.